The rows below give T cell receptor beta chains drawn from one sample of a study of shared clonotypes between healthy human individuals. The table came from immunoSEQ multiplex PCR; TCRdb's copy has only in-frame clones and leaves some out. The sample contains roughly 1 million clones, under 80% of which appear only once. The specimen sequenced was memory CD4+ T cells sorted from blood. The receptors derive from a man aged 18 to 30 in good health. The conserved cysteine and the conserved F or W are not part of the CDR3 here. The order of the fields is V gene, clone size, D gene, J gene, CDR3 protein. A D gene is named only where the DNA matches it firmly. Expanded clones get a size class; other rows say once, few or many, or leave the size out.

TRBV30	many	NA	TRBJ2-5	AWSGGPQETQY
TRBV5-5	NA	TRBD2	TRBJ2-7	ASSLAVASGEQY
TRBV5-4	NA	NA	TRBJ2-1	ASSSAAGAYNEQF
TRBV4-1	NA	TRBD1	TRBJ2-1	ASSQEGTGGLNEQF
TRBV19	few	TRBD1	TRBJ2-6	ASRDRGPFSGANVLT
TRBV5-4	NA	NA	TRBJ2-7	ASSLWMGKGEQY
TRBV30	NA	NA	TRBJ1-2	AWRTPGLYGYT
TRBV6-6	NA	NA	TRBJ1-1	ASSSSGRTEAF
TRBV6-6	once	NA	TRBJ1-5	ASSRQGGQPQH
TRBV2	NA	NA	TRBJ2-2	ASSEVTPRNTGELF
TRBV9	NA	TRBD1	TRBJ1-2	ASRDRGYGYT
TRBV7-8	NA	NA	TRBJ2-5	ASSPPAGRETQY
TRBV5-1	NA	NA	TRBJ1-2	ASSSTGNYGYT
TRBV28	NA	NA	TRBJ1-4	ASSLKGSEKLF
TRBV25-1	NA	TRBD1	TRBJ1-2	ASSGGQDISGYGYT
TRBV29-1	once	NA	TRBJ2-7	SSQTMGGRYEQY
TRBV7-8	NA	NA	TRBJ2-7	ASSLGDSYEQY
TRBV5-4	NA	NA	TRBJ2-5	ASAGRDGVETQY
TRBV14	few	NA	TRBJ1-3	ASSQAARVEGNTIY
TRBV5-8	NA	TRBD2	TRBJ2-3	ASSLEGSGGAGDTQY
TRBV11-2	NA	NA	TRBJ2-7	ASSLGDRYEQY
TRBV7-8	NA	NA	TRBJ2-3	ASSTPNLRTQRRTDTQY
TRBV30	NA	TRBD1	TRBJ1-6	AWSVRGRSSPLH
TRBV28	NA	NA	TRBJ1-5	ASSLSRQPQH
TRBV11-2	few	NA	TRBJ1-2	ASRARGVYGYT
TRBV4-1	NA	TRBD2	TRBJ2-3	ASSQALLAGIFSDTQY
TRBV7-9	NA	NA	TRBJ2-7	ASSPRPREEQY
TRBV28	many	TRBD1	TRBJ2-5	ASSGTGVRETQY
TRBV2	NA	NA	TRBJ1-5	ASSDPRVYNQPQH
TRBV19	few	TRBD1	TRBJ1-6	ASRWDREGAPLH
TRBV5-1	NA	TRBD2	TRBJ2-5	ASSLEAGGPAETQY
TRBV6-6	NA	TRBD1	TRBJ1-4	ASSYLPGQGQRLF
TRBV4-3	NA	NA	TRBJ2-1	ASSQEWRMNEQF
TRBV29-1	few	NA	TRBJ1-5	SVEEGGGQPQH
TRBV11-2	NA	TRBD2	TRBJ2-2	ATRTGGPSGELF
TRBV6-4	NA	TRBD1	TRBJ1-5	ASSADRPNQPQH
TRBV30	few	NA	TRBJ1-6	AWRGNNSPLH
TRBV19	NA	NA	TRBJ1-3	ATRLASVSGNTIY
TRBV20-1	few	TRBD2	TRBJ2-7	SAPREGLKY
TRBV14	NA	TRBD1	TRBJ2-3	ASSQVGQAEDTQY
TRBV28	NA	TRBD1	TRBJ2-3	ASSLEGTGTDTQY
TRBV7-2	NA	TRBD2	TRBJ2-2	ASSLDGTSGRGELF
TRBV11-2	NA	TRBD2	TRBJ2-3	ASSLESTSGRSDTQY
TRBV28	NA	TRBD1	TRBJ1-6	ASYRTGGGSPLH
TRBV2	few	TRBD2	TRBJ2-1	ASSASPTSGRGNYNEQF
TRBV4-1	NA	NA	TRBJ2-3	ASSPGGGRDTQY
TRBV13	few	TRBD1	TRBJ1-1	ASSSRDRGTNTEAF
TRBV30	few	TRBD1	TRBJ1-1	AWADRGDEAF
TRBV6-1	NA	NA	TRBJ2-3	ASSDGRLNTDTQY
TRBV5-6	NA	TRBD2	TRBJ2-7	ASSIGTSGIREQY
TRBV19	few	TRBD2	TRBJ2-1	ASSFGLAGGEQF
TRBV6-5	NA	TRBD1	TRBJ2-7	ASRPSAGGSYEQY
TRBV6-5	NA	NA	TRBJ2-7	ASVRAAGQGEQY
TRBV19	few	NA	TRBJ2-3	ASSLSGADTQY
TRBV2	NA	NA	TRBJ1-2	ASRLDGTVGYT